This paragraph reports one TCR beta chain. The sample comes from a study of T-cell reconstitution after alpha-beta-depleted transplantation in children. For TCRbeta, the library was prepared with unique molecular identifiers. Each CDR3 protein gets one entry after TCRdb re-called the PCR reads with MiXCR. The table lists 490,000 or so distinct CDR3 sequences, approximately 12% of them singletons. Trimming left V 2 bases short and J 2 bases short, with 8 bases between. The germline CDR1 and CDR2 sequences are SGDLS and YYNGEE. This CDR3 contains 13 residues. The source of this sequence is a human donor who donated a stem cell graft to a child with combined immunodeficiency. The rearrangement uses TRBV9 and TRBJ2-7; D is undetermined. This sample comprised PBMCs from the stem cell graft donor, obtained from the stem cell graft. DNA for the CDR3: TGTGCCAGCAGCGTGGCTCCCACCTACGAGCAGTACTTC. It translates to CASSVAPTYEQYF.